These 10 T cell receptor beta chains were all obtained from the same sample, sequenced in a study of TIL therapy for anti-PD-1-resistant metastatic lung cancer. This was the immunoSEQ v3 assay. This table comes from immunoSEQ multiplex PCR, and its TCRdb copy is limited to in-frame clones, with some not included. This table holds about 36,000 clones, more than 60% found once. As for time point: pre-treatment sample, taken before nivolumab and TIL therapy. Material: blood, obtained at baseline. The receptors derive from a person aged 30 to 80 with non-small cell lung cancer.

The chain employs TRBV7-6 and TRBJ2-7; TRBD1 is a possible D gene (5 bases). The CDR3 runs 16 residues. The germline V gene encodes CDR1 SGHVS and CDR2 FNYEAQ. Trimming removed 1 base from V and 5 bases from J, with 18 bases in between. CDR3 sequence: CASSLGRTGGFHEQYF. The CDR3 DNA sequence: TGTGCCAGCAGCTTAGGCAGAACAGGCGGATTCCACGAGCAGTACTTC.

This clone has more than one count but fewer than ten. CDR3 protein: CASSLFKGSNYGYTF. CDR3 sequence (DNA): TGTGCCAGCAGCTTGTTTAAGGGATCCAACTATGGCTACACCTTC. The chain carries TRBV7-2 and TRBJ1-2; no definite D call. Germline CDR1 is SGHTA and CDR2 is FQGNSA. CDR3 length: 15 amino acids. V lost 3 bases and J 2 bases, leaving 13 bases between the germline ends. The full variable domain, in which reference TRBV7-2 and TRBJ1-2 provide the parts outside the CDR3, is GAGVSQSPSNKVTEKGKDVELRCDPISGHTALYWYRQSLGQGLEFLIYFQGNSAPDKSGLPSDRFSAERTGGSVSTLTIQRTQQEDSAVYLCASSLFKGSNYGYTFGSGTRLTVV.

The chain recombines TRBV5-1 with TRBJ1-5, with D perhaps TRBD1 (5 bases). Germline V gives CDR1 SGHRS, CDR2 YFSETQ. V shed 0 bases and J shed 12 bases, with 13 bases lying between them. CDR3 length: 13 amino acids. The DNA for the CDR3 is TGCGCCAGCAGCTTGGGGGGCCCAGACGGCCAGCATTTT. Its translation is CASSLGGPDGQHF.

The gene calls are TRBV19 and TRBJ1-4; D perhaps matches TRBD1 (5 bases). The germline V gene has CDR1 LNHDA and CDR2 SQIVND (reference sequence). The CDR3 length is 13 residues. The V and J ends lost 4 bases and 8 bases respectively, with 11 bases between them. The CDR3 sequence: CASSTDSLEKLFF. The CDR3 DNA reads as TGTGCCAGTAGTACAGACAGTTTAGAAAAACTGTTTTTT.

In its sample, this clone was seen a few times. It is likely a read error, because the conserved phenylalanine at the end of the CDR3 is missing. Because the CDR3's place on the DNA is in doubt, the DNA is left out and the CDR3 is given as listed by TCRdb. V and J are TRBV28 and TRBJ1-1. Germline assignment: CDR1 MDHEN and CDR2 SYDVKM. Both ends counted, the CDR3 spans 12 residues. CDR3 loop: CASSSGTIISPV.

The gene calls are TRBV30 and TRBJ1-2, with D tentatively TRBD1 (5 bases). Germline values: CDR1 GTSNPN, CDR2 SVGIG (reference sequence). The V end lost 0 bases, the J end lost 7 bases, and 12 bases lay between the germline ends. This CDR3 region has 13 residues. Here the CDR3 reads CAWSVRGVGGYTF. CDR3 DNA sequence: TGTGCCTGGAGTGTACGGGGGGTAGGTGGCTACACCTTC.

A few counts support this clone. This chain joins TRBV15 and TRBJ1-5; possible D gene TRBD1, 5 bases. The CDR3 length is 13 residues. V lost 5 bases and J lost 5, with 10 bases in between. The V gene's germline CDR1 is LNHNV and CDR2 YYDKDF (reference sequence). Here the CDR3 reads CATSHGHHQPQHF. CDR3 nucleotides: TGTGCCACCAGCCATGGACACCATCAGCCCCAGCATTTT.

The rearrangement joins TRBV7-9 to TRBJ1-4, with 7 positions matching TRBD1. V dropped 3 bases and J dropped 8; count of bases not matched to a gene: 9. The germline CDR1 and CDR2 sequences are SEHNR and FQNEAQ (reference sequence). The CDR3 extends over 15 amino acids. The CDR3 region is CASSFQPGGREKLFF. DNA for the CDR3: TGTGCCAGCAGCTTCCAGCCAGGGGGAAGGGAAAAACTGTTTTTT. The full variable domain, rest sourced from reference TRBV7-9 and TRBJ1-4, is DTGVSQNPRHKITKRGQNVTFRCDPISEHNRLYWYRQTLGQGPEFLTYFQNEAQLEKSRLLSDRFSAERPKGSFSTLEIQRTEQGDSAMYLCASSFQPGGREKLFFGSGTQLSVL.

This sequence joins TRBV9 and TRBJ1-3; D is unclear. Trimming removed 2 bases from V and 5 bases from J, with 5 bases in between. The CDR3 loop spans 12 amino acids. Per germline, CDR1 SGDLS and CDR2 YYNGEE. CDR3 protein: CASSVNRNTIYF. In nucleotides, the CDR3 is TGTGCCAGCAGCGTGAACCGAAACACCATATATTTT. Drawing the rest from reference TRBV9 and TRBJ1-3, the complete variable domain is DSGVTQTPKHLITATGQRVTLRCSPRSGDLSVYWYQQSLDQGLQFLIQYYNGEERAKGNILERFSAQQFPDLHSELNLSSLELGDSALYFCASSVNRNTIYFGEGSWLTVV.

V gene TRBV27 combines with J gene TRBJ2-4, with 12 bases aligning to TRBD2. Germline V gives CDR1 MNHEY, CDR2 SMNVEV (reference sequence). Losses at the gene ends were 8 bases for V and 1 base for J; bases not matched to a gene: 6. The length of the CDR3 is 16 residues. CDR3 in DNA: TGTGCCAGCGGAGGACTAGCGGGGATCGCCAAAAACATTCAGTACTTC. Residues: CASGGLAGIAKNIQYF.